This TCR beta chain was captured in a study of Ad26.COV2.S vaccination and SARS-CoV-2 variants (dated by TCRdb to the early 2020s). About the study as a whole: Vaccine-arm donors came from COV1001, a multicentre, randomized, double-blind, placebo-controlled phase I-IIa trial of Ad26.COV2.S in healthy adults. Throughout the experiments and outcome assessment, investigators stayed blinded to trial group allocation. Trial participants were randomized into five groups of five, in which low-dose or high-dose Ad26.COV2.S was given once or twice, or placebo was given on both occasions. A total of around 32 samples were included in the TCR-sequenced set, comprising around 20 Ad26.COV2.S vaccine recipients, 5 placebo recipients and 8 SARS-CoV-2 convalescent individuals. Sequencing of the TCRbeta repertoire served to evaluate the specificity and breadth of SARS-CoV-2-reactive T cell receptors following Ad26.COV2.S vaccination. Ad26.COV2.S was administered intramuscularly at 5 x 10^10 or 1 x 10^11 viral particles, either as a single shot or as two shots given 56 days apart.

In the case of this clone: Its antigen remains unidentified. Base qualities are not at hand, and no much larger clone is one base apart.

The investigation overall reported the following: Vaccine and placebo recipients had comparable non-spike TCR breadth, which fits with the vaccine containing only spike. According to the authors, total T cell responses may have been underestimated by the TCR breadth and depth analyses. Ad26.COV2.S recipients had higher spike-specific TCR breadth than placebo recipients (P = 0.0014). After vaccination, spike-specific CD8+ and CD4+ T cell responses were reported to show substantial breadth. The study was not powered to compare responses between vaccine doses or regimens.

Spanning cysteine to phenylalanine, the CDR3 consists of 15 amino acids. Only the CDR3 DNA is retained, 45 bases long and in frame from the first base. At the junction V is shortened by 0 bases and J by 3 bases, with 13 bases in between. For CDR1 and CDR2, the germline V gene lists SGDLS and YYNGEE. The immunoSEQ Assay was the method used to sequence TCRbeta CDR3 regions. After extraction, genomic DNA underwent amplification by bias-controlled multiplex PCR, followed by high-throughput sequencing. Per the original workflow: To quantify the absolute abundance of every unique TCRbeta CDR3 region, sequences were collapsed and filtered. T cell fraction was estimated by normalization of TCRbeta template counts to usable DNA, with usable DNA being measured through amplification of reference genes present in all nucleated cells. Repertoire TCRs were annotated as SARS-CoV-2-specific by exact matching of V gene, CDR3 amino acid sequence and J gene to a known reactive TCR set. MIRA supplied the reference SARS-CoV-2 TCR set, which was filtered for enrichment in COVID-19-positive ImmuneCODE repertoires so that public or cross-reactive TCRs were removed. Using the MIRA antigens, annotated TCRs were further analysed by specific ORF or by position within an ORF. Breadth was defined as annotated unique rearrangements over total unique productive rearrangements; depth was the summed frequency of those rearrangements. Two-sided Wilcoxon rank-sum tests were applied when comparing TCR breadth between groups. In TCRdb, the immuneACCESS table is reduced to in-frame sequences with V and J assigned. These tables do not hold every clone; where another copy was compared, an unresolved V gene accounts for under half, and the others remain unexplained. The V and J calls and the clone size are those of that table, but D and trimming were determined from the DNA. This sample comprises some 340,000 clones, 85% of them detected only once. About 2.1% of the sample goes to the ten largest clones.

The sample's treatment or condition label is to be understood as: some 20 received Ad26.COV2.S at low or high dose, single or two shots; about five received placebo; per-sample allocation not given. For vaccine and placebo recipients, the sequenced repertoires came from samples collected on day 63 after the first injection. Cohort 1b enrolled 25 or so adults aged 18-55 years at a single site in Boston, USA, between 29 July and 7 August 2020. Ad26.COV2.S was a replication-incompetent adenovirus type 26 vector expressing a prefusion-stabilized SARS-CoV-2 spike protein from the original Wuhan strain.

Source: peripheral blood, taken in a trial of Ad26.COV2.S vaccine versus placebo. This clonotype was sampled from a person aged 18-60 years who received the Ad26.COV2.S COVID-19 vaccine or a placebo. The chain was built from TRBV9 and TRBJ2-7; no D gene call is confident. Here the CDR3 is given as CASSVDSLGFYEQYF. The nucleotides read TGTGCCAGCAGCGTAGACAGCCTTGGCTTCTACGAGCAGTACTTC. Reference TRBV9 and TRBJ2-7 genes cover what lies past the CDR3, so the full variable domain is DSGVTQTPKHLITATGQRVTLRCSPRSGDLSVYWYQQSLDQGLQFLIQYYNGEERAKGNILERFSAQQFPDLHSELNLSSLELGDSALYFCASSVDSLGFYEQYFGPGTRLTVT.